The 25 T cell receptor beta chains given below trace back to one sample, sequenced in a study of cytomegalovirus exposure and HLA in healthy donors. Use of 60 Vbeta and 13 Jbeta primers characterized the PCR. This table comes from immunoSEQ multiplex PCR, and its TCRdb copy is limited to in-frame clones, with some not included. The sample includes 200,000 to 300,000 clones, over 75% of them seen just once. Material: PBMCs. The receptors here all came from a boy between 10 and 17 years old in good health and CMV-seronegative.

Worth noting for this clone: This specimen includes other DNA sequences encoding the same CDR3. This chain joins TRBV6-5 and TRBJ1-6, with D unclear. The CDR3 is made up of 12 amino acids. Germline values: CDR1 MNHEY, CDR2 SVGAGI. Trimming pared 2 bases from V and 9 bases from J, leaving 5 bases between. In DNA form, the CDR3 reads TGTGCCAGCAGTTACCGGGGTTCACCCCTCCACTTT. Residues: CASSYRGSPLHF.

The V and J genes are TRBV5-4 and TRBJ1-1, with no clear D. Deletions cut 4 bases from V and 2 bases from J, with 9 bases between. This CDR3 comprises 13 residues. The germline CDR1 and CDR2 sequences are SGHNT and YYREEE (reference sequence). The CDR3 sequence: CASSVDFNTEAFF. CDR3 DNA sequence: TGTGCCAGCAGCGTCGACTTTAACACTGAAGCTTTCTTT.

The chain employs TRBV27 and TRBJ2-7; possibly TRBD1 for D (5 bases). Germline lookup yields CDR1 MNHEY and CDR2 SMNVEV (reference sequence). This CDR3 region has 14 residues. The V gene lost 2 bases and the J gene lost 1 base, with 9 bases spanning the gap. CDR3 amino acids: CASSLRAGSYEQYF. In DNA form, the CDR3 reads TGTGCCAGCAGTTTACGGGCAGGGTCCTACGAGCAGTACTTC.

This clone came up a few times. This sequence joins TRBV9 and TRBJ1-1; weak D call: TRBD1 (5 bases). V gave up 0 bases and J gave up 7 bases, with 10 bases separating them. The CDR3 length is 13 residues. CDR1 and CDR2 from the germline V gene are SGDLS and YYNGEE. CDR3 sequence (DNA): TGTGCCAGCAGCGTAGGATCGGGGGTTGAAGCTTTCTTT. Amino acids: CASSVGSGVEAFF.

The J gene is TRBJ2-6, the V gene TRBV5-1; D may be TRBD1 (6 bases). The CDR3 is made up of 16 amino acids. Trimming took off 5 bases at V and 0 bases at J, with 12 bases between the two ends. Germline lookup yields CDR1 SGHRS and CDR2 YFSETQ. CDR3 residues: CASRPGQNSGANVLTF. The DNA for the CDR3 is TGCGCCAGCAGACCGGGACAAAACTCTGGGGCCAACGTCCTGACTTTC.

This sequence joins TRBV11-2 and TRBJ1-1; perhaps TRBD1 as D (5 bases). Trimming stripped 3 bases from V and 6 bases from J, with 11 bases between. The CDR3 length is 13 residues. Per germline, CDR1 SGHAT and CDR2 FQNNGV. CDR3 amino acids: CASSLGGAPEAFF. The CDR3 region has the DNA TGTGCCAGCAGCTTGGGCGGGGCCCCTGAAGCTTTCTTT.

This clone was seen only a few times. V gene TRBV27 combines with J gene TRBJ2-7, with 12 bases that match TRBD2. Unmatched junction bases numbered 8, after V lost 8 bases and J lost 6 bases. The CDR3 contains 14 residues. Germline CDR1 MNHEY, CDR2 SMNVEV (reference sequence). CDR3 bases: TGTGCCAGCGGAAAGACTAGCGGGAGTCGCGAGCAGTACTTC. It is translated as CASGKTSGSREQYF.

The chain combines TRBV5-1 with TRBJ2-2; 12 nucleotides match TRBD2. Germline V CDR1 and CDR2: SGHRS, YFSETQ. The CDR3 covers 19 residues. V lost 2 bases to trimming and J lost 4 bases; unmatched junction nucleotides: 12. The CDR3 region has the DNA TGCGCCAGCAGCTTTGGAGGTTCCGGGACTAGCGGGTCCACCGGGGAGCTGTTTTTT. Translated: CASSFGGSGTSGSTGELFF.

J is TRBJ2-4 and V is TRBV11-2, with TRBD1 as a possible D gene (5 bases). Germline CDR1 is SGHAT and CDR2 is FQNNGV. The CDR3 totals 15 residues. V lost 2 bases and J lost 1, with 9 bases in between. CDR3 residues: CASSLRGIAKNIQYF. The CDR3 DNA reads as TGTGCCAGCAGCTTAAGGGGCATCGCCAAAAACATTCAGTACTTC.

The J gene is TRBJ2-7, the V gene TRBV29-1; TRBD1 is a possible D gene (5 bases). The CDR3 consists of 15 residues. CDR1 and CDR2 (germline): SQVTM, ANQGSEA. V lost 4 bases and J 1 base, leaving 17 bases between the germline ends. CDR3 in amino acids: CSVVREGLHSYEQYF. The CDR3 DNA follows: TGCAGCGTTGTCAGGGAAGGCCTCCATTCCTACGAGCAGTACTTC.

CDR3 in amino acids: CASSLYNGAGELFF. The CDR3 coding sequence is TGTGCCAGCAGTTTATACAACGGGGCCGGGGAGCTGTTTTTT. V and J are TRBV27 and TRBJ2-2, with D possibly matching TRBD2 (5 bases). There are 14 residues in the CDR3. V shed 1 base and J shed 6 bases, with 9 bases lying between them. CDR1 and CDR2 (germline): MNHEY, SMNVEV (reference sequence).

V is TRBV6-5 and J is TRBJ1-5; no reliable D call. Germline values: CDR1 MNHEY, CDR2 SVGAGI. This CDR3 spans 15 amino acids. Trimming took 2 bases from V and 4 from J, leaving 12 bases between them. The CDR3: CASSYDRSGNQPQHF. In DNA form, the CDR3 reads TGTGCCAGCAGTTACGATAGGAGCGGGAATCAGCCCCAGCATTTT.

CDR3 loop: CASSGRTSGRGNEQFF. The CDR3 coding sequence is TGTGCCAGCAGTGGGCGGACTAGCGGGAGGGGGAATGAGCAGTTCTTC. V is TRBV27 and J is TRBJ2-1; 15 bases match TRBD2. This CDR3 region has 16 residues. The V gene's germline CDR1 is MNHEY and CDR2 SMNVEV (reference sequence). V dropped 5 bases and J dropped 7; count of bases not matched to a gene: 6.

Worth noting for this clone: The junction shows a germline mismatch at one end, possibly a read error. The same CDR3 arises from other DNA sequences in this sample as well. This chain links TRBV11-2 with TRBJ1-3; D is unclear. Germline assignment: CDR1 SGHAT and CDR2 FQNNGV. The CDR3 has 18 residues. This CDR3 is CASSLRVLQEPSGNTIYF. The CDR3 DNA follows: TGCGCCAGCAGCTTGAGAGTTTTGCAGGAACCCTCTGGAAACACCATATATTTT.

A few counts support this clone. Other DNA sequences in this specimen translate into the identical CDR3. The chain has TRBV30 and TRBJ2-3; D is perhaps TRBD2 (5 bases). V lost 3 bases and J 5 bases, leaving 6 bases between the germline ends. The CDR3 runs 11 residues. Germline CDR1 and CDR2: GTSNPN and SVGIG (reference sequence). Here the CDR3 reads CAWSRGDTQYF. The CDR3 DNA reads as TGTGCCTGGAGCCGGGGAGATACGCAGTATTTT.

The V and J genes are TRBV19 and TRBJ2-7, with TRBD1 identical over 8 bases. V shed 8 bases and J 0 bases; nucleotides not matched to a gene: 6. There are 14 residues in the CDR3. CDR1 and CDR2 (germline): LNHDA, SQIVND (reference sequence). CDR3: CASSGTGVSYEQYF. CDR3 bases: TGTGCCAGTTCCGGGACAGGAGTCTCCTACGAGCAGTACTTC.

The DNA of the CDR3 is TGTGCCAGTACCCCCGACGAGGGCAGCTCCACAGATACGCAGTATTTT. As protein: CASTPDEGSSTDTQYF. The gene calls are TRBV19 and TRBJ2-3; TRBD2 might be the D (5 bases). V lost 7 bases and J lost 2, with 19 bases in between. The CDR3 loop spans 16 amino acids. The germline V gene encodes CDR1 LNHDA and CDR2 SQIVND (reference sequence).

This CDR3 is CASSLALDSHNSPLHF. The CDR3, as DNA: TGCGCCAGCAGCTTGGCCCTGGACAGCCATAATTCACCCCTCCACTTT. The V call is TRBV5-1, the J call TRBJ1-6; maybe TRBD1 (6 bases). V was shortened by 0 bases and J by 5 bases, with 12 bases between the two germline ends. Germline CDR1 reads SGHRS; CDR2 reads YFSETQ. This CDR3 is 16 amino acids long.

This clone was seen more than once but under ten times. The chain joins TRBV5-1 to TRBJ2-5; 8 bases are shared with TRBD2. V shed 7 bases and J 5 bases; nucleotides not matched to a gene: 7. The CDR3 has 13 amino acids. Germline V gives CDR1 SGHRS, CDR2 YFSETQ. The CDR3 sequence: CASGRGGGETQYF. The CDR3 DNA is TGCGCCAGCGGTCGGGGGGGCGGGGAGACCCAGTACTTC.

V is TRBV7-7 and J is TRBJ1-4, with a weak D call TRBD1 (5 bases). Trimming shortened V by 5 bases and J by 6 bases, and 16 bases separated the two germline ends. This CDR3 has 15 residues. Per germline, CDR1 SSHAT and CDR2 FNYEAQ (reference sequence). The CDR3 sequence: CASSQMGGRDEKLFF. The DNA for the CDR3 is TGTGCCAGCAGCCAGATGGGGGGTCGTGATGAAAAACTGTTTTTT.

The chain links TRBV18 to TRBJ2-7; 11 bases fit TRBD2. Trimming at V came to 3 bases and at J to 0 bases, leaving 10 bases not matched to a gene. Per germline, CDR1 KGHSH and CDR2 LQKENI. This CDR3 comprises 18 residues. The CDR3 DNA reads TGTGCCAGCTCACCCTACGATTTGACTAGCGGGAACTCCTACGAGCAGTACTTC. Residues: CASSPYDLTSGNSYEQYF. The whole variable domain, remainder taken from reference TRBV18 and TRBJ2-7, is NAGVMQNPRHLVRRRGQEARLRCSPMKGHSHVYWYRQLPEEGLKFMVYLQKENIIDESGMPKERFSAEFPKEGPSILRIQQVVRGDSAAYFCASSPYDLTSGNSYEQYFGPGTRLTVT.

This clone has only one observation. V gene TRBV5-4 combines with J gene TRBJ2-3; 11 positions match TRBD2. Germline V lookup: CDR1 SGHNT, CDR2 YYREEE (reference sequence). The CDR3 runs to 14 residues. Germline trimming cut 8 bases from V and 4 bases from J; bases unmatched to any gene: 6. The CDR3 sequence: CASPSGGTSDTQYF. CDR3 bases: TGTGCCAGTCCTAGCGGGGGGACATCAGATACGCAGTATTTT.

This clone was recorded a few times. Written as DNA, the CDR3 is TGTGCCAGCAGTTTATATGGCAGGGTTTGGGGCGAGCAGTACTTC. Translating it yields CASSLYGRVWGEQYF. J is TRBJ2-5 and V is TRBV27, with a tentative D call TRBD1 (5 bases). The last part of the DNA fits TRBJ2-7 better; the J call may be wrong. This CDR3 has 15 amino acids. Looked up from germline, CDR1 is MNHEY and CDR2 is SMNVEV (reference sequence).

J is TRBJ1-2 and V is TRBV7-3, with D possibly TRBD1 on 6 matching bases. From germline, CDR1 is SGHTA and CDR2 FQGTGA. CDR3 size: 15 residues. With 3 bases removed from V and 6 bases from J, the gap between germline ends came to 17 bases. CDR3 DNA sequence: TGTGCCAGCAGCTTTGACTCACAGGGTGGGAATGGCTACACCTTC. Amino acid sequence: CASSFDSQGGNGYTF.

The gene calls are TRBV5-6 and TRBJ1-6; 8 nucleotides match TRBD1. The CDR3 contains 13 residues. The V gene's germline CDR1 is SGHDT and CDR2 YYEEEE. J was trimmed by 10 bases and V by 5 bases; bases with no gene match: 5. CDR3: CASREQGGSPLHF. Written as DNA, the CDR3 is TGTGCCAGCAGAGAACAGGGGGGATCACCCCTCCACTTT. Filled out from reference TRBV5-6 and TRBJ1-6, the complete variable domain reads DAGVTQSPTHLIKTRGQQVTLRCSPKSGHDTVSWYQQALGQGPQFIFQYYEEEERQRGNFPDRFSGHQFPNYSSELNVNALLLGDSALYLCASREQGGSPLHFGNGTRLTVT.